This entry concerns a single TCR beta chain. What antigen it recognizes has not been identified. No much larger clonotype is one base removed from it; base qualities were not supplied. This sample includes further DNA sequences coding for the same CDR3. The record originates from a study of T cells in localized non-small cell lung cancer (TCRdb year 2020). Regarding the research as a whole: T cell repertoires of approximately 250 early-stage NSCLC patients were analyzed, with tumors being compared against uninvolved tumor-adjacent lungs. The mean age of the NSCLC patients was about 64 years, with approximately 130 men and around 100 women. The cohort comprised 236 treatment-naïve NSCLC patients with resected, localized lung tumors.

The immunoSEQ Assay was used to sequence TCR beta CDR3 regions from DNA. As for how the authors treated the data: To compute T cell density, TCR beta template counts were normalized to usable DNA, which was estimated by amplifying housekeeping genes. The preseqR package was used to estimate richness by extrapolating to 400,000 templates for PBMC samples and to 120,000 templates for tissue samples. Clonality was taken to be one minus Pielou's evenness. To identify tissue-enriched TCRs, differential abundance testing was run on productive amino-acid clonotypes with a minimum total count of 5 and an alpha of 0.1. The Jaccard Index and the Morisita Overlap Index were used to measure how much the repertoires overlapped between compartments. TCR beta CDR3s were clustered by GLIPH together with public tetramer-defined viral CDR3s, and at least three viral sequences plus V-gene enrichment were required for viral motifs. TCRdb mirrors the immuneACCESS table, restricted to in-frame sequences. Some clones are absent from its copies; in checked studies, under half trace to an unresolved V gene, and the reason for the others is unknown. The V and J calls and clone size come from that table; D and trimming were worked out from the DNA. The sample table holds roughly 19,000 clones, of which around 86% were seen once. Of the sample, 12% is held by the ten largest clones.

General findings and caveats noted by the study authors: Longer overall survival was associated with higher blood T cell density, whereas shorter survival was associated with higher adjacent-lung clonality. A median of around 62 of the top 100 tumor clones turned up in the paired uninvolved adjacent lung, and 25 to 30 of those clones also ranked among the top 100 of that same adjacent lung. Uninvolved tumor-adjacent lung showed the highest T cell clonality, higher than tumor, which suggests more focused antigenic responses in the uninvolved tumor-adjacent lung. Because of the exploratory design, TCR variables were selected using unadjusted p-values without false-discovery rate correction. Because multi-region tumor sequencing was not done, intratumor heterogeneity could not be ruled out.

At diagnosis, peripheral blood, uninvolved tumor-adjacent lung and tumor were collected and stored as a combination of fresh-frozen and FFPE material. For TCR repertoire profiling, the blood samples were analyzed as peripheral blood mononuclear cells. There are 16 amino acids in the CDR3, from cysteine to phenylalanine inclusive. Only the CDR3 DNA stays, 48 bases, in frame from base 1. Here the chain combines TRBV1 and TRBJ2-7; TRBD1, as called in the table, went unchecked against the DNA. TRBV1 is annotated as a pseudogene. The starting material was PBMCs, obtained before any cancer treatment. The source of this sequence is a man aged 40 to 69 with stage II squamous cell lung carcinoma. The sequenced DNA is TGCACCAGCAGCCAAGATTTGGGCAGGGGACCCTACGAGCAGTACTTC. This gives the protein CTSSQDLGRGPYEQYF.